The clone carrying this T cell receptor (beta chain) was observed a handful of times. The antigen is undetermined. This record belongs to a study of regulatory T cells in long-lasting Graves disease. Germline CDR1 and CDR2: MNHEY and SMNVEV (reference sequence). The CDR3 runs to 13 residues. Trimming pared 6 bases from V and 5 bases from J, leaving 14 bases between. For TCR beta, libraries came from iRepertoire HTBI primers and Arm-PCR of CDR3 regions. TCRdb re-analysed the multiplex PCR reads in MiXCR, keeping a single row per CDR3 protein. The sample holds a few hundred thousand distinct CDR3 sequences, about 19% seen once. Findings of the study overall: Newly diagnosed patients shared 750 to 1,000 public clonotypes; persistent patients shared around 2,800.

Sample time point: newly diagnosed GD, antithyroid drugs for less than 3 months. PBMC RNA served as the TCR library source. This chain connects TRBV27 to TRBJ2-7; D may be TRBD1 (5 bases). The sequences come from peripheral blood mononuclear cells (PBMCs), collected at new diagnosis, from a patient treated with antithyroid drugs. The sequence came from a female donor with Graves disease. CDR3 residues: CASSFKGSHEQYF. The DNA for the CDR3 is TGTGCCAGCAGCTTCAAGGGGTCCCACGAGCAGTACTTC.